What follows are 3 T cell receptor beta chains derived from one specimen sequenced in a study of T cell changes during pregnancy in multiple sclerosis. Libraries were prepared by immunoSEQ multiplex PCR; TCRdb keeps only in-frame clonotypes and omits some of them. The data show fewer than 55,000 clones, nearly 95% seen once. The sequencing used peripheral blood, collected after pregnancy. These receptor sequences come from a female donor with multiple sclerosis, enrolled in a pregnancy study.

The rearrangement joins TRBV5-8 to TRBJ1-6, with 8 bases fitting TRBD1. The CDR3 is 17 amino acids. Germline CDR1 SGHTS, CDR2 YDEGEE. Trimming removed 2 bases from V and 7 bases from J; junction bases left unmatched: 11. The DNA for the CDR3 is TGTGCCAGCAGCTTCGACAGGGGCCCTAGGCGGAATTCACCCCTCCACTTT. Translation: CASSFDRGPRRNSPLHF. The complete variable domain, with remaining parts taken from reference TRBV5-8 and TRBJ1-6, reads EAGVTQSPTHLIKTRGQQATLRCSPISGHTSVYWYQQALGLGLQFLLWYDEGEERNRGNFPPRFSGRQFPNYSSELNVNALELEDSALYLCASSFDRGPRRNSPLHFGNGTRLTVT.

The CDR3 coding sequence is TGTGCCAGCACCCCTTTTTTCGGGGAAAGCAATCAGCCCCAGCATTTT. This translates into CASTPFFGESNQPQHF. The chain employs TRBV5-8 and TRBJ1-5, with D unresolved. From germline, CDR1 is SGHTS and CDR2 YDEGEE. With 6 bases removed from V and 1 base from J, the gap between germline ends came to 17 bases. The CDR3 covers 16 residues.

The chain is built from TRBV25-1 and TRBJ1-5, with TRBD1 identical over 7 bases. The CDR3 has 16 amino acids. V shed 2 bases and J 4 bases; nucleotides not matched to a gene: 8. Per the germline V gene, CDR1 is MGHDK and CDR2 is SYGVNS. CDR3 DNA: TGTGCCAGCAGTGAAGGGGGCAGGGGGGCGAATCAGCCCCAGCATTTT. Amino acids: CASSEGGRGANQPQHF.